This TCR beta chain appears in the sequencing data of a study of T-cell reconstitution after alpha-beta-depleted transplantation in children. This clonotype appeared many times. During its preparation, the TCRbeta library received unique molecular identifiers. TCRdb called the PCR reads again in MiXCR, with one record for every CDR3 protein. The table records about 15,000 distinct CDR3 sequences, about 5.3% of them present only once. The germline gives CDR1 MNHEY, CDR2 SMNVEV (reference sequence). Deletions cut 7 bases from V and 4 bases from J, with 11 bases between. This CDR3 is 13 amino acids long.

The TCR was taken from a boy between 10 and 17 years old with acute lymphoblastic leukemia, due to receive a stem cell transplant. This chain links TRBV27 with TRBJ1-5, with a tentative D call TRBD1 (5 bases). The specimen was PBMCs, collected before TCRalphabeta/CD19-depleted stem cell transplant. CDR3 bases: TGTGCCAGCAAGGATCGGGGGAATCAGCCCCAGCATTTT. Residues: CASKDRGNQPQHF.